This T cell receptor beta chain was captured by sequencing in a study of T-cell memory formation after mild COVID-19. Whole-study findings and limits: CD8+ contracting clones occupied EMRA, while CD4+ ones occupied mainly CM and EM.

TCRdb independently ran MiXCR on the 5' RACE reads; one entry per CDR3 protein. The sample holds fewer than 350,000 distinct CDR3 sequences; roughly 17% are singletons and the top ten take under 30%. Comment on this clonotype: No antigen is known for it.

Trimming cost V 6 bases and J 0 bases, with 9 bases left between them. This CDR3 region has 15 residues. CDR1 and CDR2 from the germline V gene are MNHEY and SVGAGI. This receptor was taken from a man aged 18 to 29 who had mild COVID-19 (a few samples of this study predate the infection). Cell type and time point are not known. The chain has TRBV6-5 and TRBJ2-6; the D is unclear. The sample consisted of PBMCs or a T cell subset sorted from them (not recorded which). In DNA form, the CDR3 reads TGTGCCAGCAGAGCCTACCTCTCTGGGGCCAACGTCCTGACTTTC. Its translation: CASRAYLSGANVLTF.